Listed here are 5 T cell receptor beta chains from one sample, sequenced in a study of control samples from healthy donors and cancer patients. Produced via immunoSEQ multiplex PCR; TCRdb's table is partial and in-frame only. The data hold roughly 80,000 clones, with roughly 88% observed a single time. Sequences were obtained from blood. These receptors originate from a woman in her forties or fifties in good health.

The gene calls are TRBV6-6 and TRBJ2-7; 8 bases agree with TRBD1. The length of the CDR3 is 13 residues. Germline CDR1 MNHNY, CDR2 SVGAGI (reference sequence). V was clipped by 8 bases and J by 6 bases; unmatched bases: 9. CDR3 region: CASFGQGSREQYF. As DNA, the CDR3 is TGTGCCAGCTTCGGACAGGGTTCACGCGAGCAGTACTTC.

This sequence joins TRBV9 and TRBJ2-5; 7 nucleotides line up with TRBD2. CDR3 length: 15 amino acids. The ends lost 2 bases at V and 1 base at J; junction bases unmatched: 5. The germline V gene encodes CDR1 SGDLS and CDR2 YYNGEE. CDR3 residues: CASSVSASGQETQYF. In nucleotides, the CDR3 is TGTGCCAGCAGCGTCTCGGCTAGCGGCCAAGAGACCCAGTACTTC.

The rearrangement links TRBV5-1 to TRBJ2-4; 10 bases agree with TRBD1. J gave up 6 bases and V 2 bases, and 11 bases lay outside the gene matches. The CDR3 totals 17 residues. Germline CDR1 and CDR2: SGHRS and YFSETQ. The CDR3 DNA follows: TGCGCCAGCAGCTTCGGGACAGGGGAAGGCCTCCGAAACATTCAGTACTTC. Residues: CASSFGTGEGLRNIQYF.

This rearrangement joins TRBV5-4 to TRBJ1-4, with D tentatively TRBD1 (6 bases). The germline V gene encodes CDR1 SGHNT and CDR2 YYREEE (reference sequence). The CDR3 extends over 15 amino acids. The germline V and J ends were trimmed by 4 bases and 0 bases, with 10 bases remaining between them. CDR3 amino acids: CASSLGGATNEKLFF. CDR3 DNA: TGTGCCAGCAGCCTAGGGGGGGCAACTAATGAAAAACTGTTTTTT.

The chain has TRBV14 and TRBJ1-3; TRBD1 might be the D (5 bases). The CDR3 runs 15 residues. Between the trimmed V and J ends, which lost 5 bases and 1 base, there was a span of 12 bases. Germline CDR1 SGHDN, CDR2 FVKESK. The CDR3: CASSRGLTSGNTIYF. CDR3 DNA: TGTGCCAGCAGCAGGGGACTGACGTCTGGAAACACCATATATTTT.